Each of the 14 T cell receptor beta chains below was sequenced from the same sample in a study of control samples from healthy donors and cancer patients. Assay: immunoSEQ multiplex PCR; the TCRdb copy retains only in-frame clones and omits some. The repertoire consists of 120,000 or so clones, with roughly 87% occurring once and the leading ten covering around 2%. Sequences were obtained from blood. Every receptor here comes from a man younger than 35 in good health.

There are a few counts of this clone. The chain employs TRBV14 and TRBJ1-1; TRBD1 matches 8 bases. Germline assignment: CDR1 SGHDN and CDR2 FVKESK. This CDR3 region has 14 residues. With 2 bases clipped from V and 6 bases from J, the junction kept 5 bases outside the gene matches. The CDR3 loop is CASSQRQGSPEAFF. Written as DNA, the CDR3 is TGTGCCAGCAGCCAAAGACAGGGGAGCCCTGAAGCTTTCTTT.

This clone was seen a single time. Germline and junction disagree at one end, which may indicate a read error. This chain links TRBV7-7 with TRBJ2-1, with TRBD2 identical over 8 bases. From germline, CDR1 is SSHAT and CDR2 FNYEAQ (reference sequence). The CDR3 is 18 residues long. In DNA, the CDR3 is TGTGCTAGCAGCCACTACCCCCCCTCACAGCGGGGGTACAATGAGCAGTTCTTC. Translated, it gives CASSHYPPSQRGYNEQFF.

This chain joins TRBV30 and TRBJ1-5, with D perhaps TRBD1 (5 bases). This CDR3 comprises 13 residues. Germline assignment: CDR1 GTSNPN and CDR2 SVGIG (reference sequence). V was shortened by 0 bases and J by 6 bases, with 9 bases between the two germline ends. CDR3 DNA: TGTGCCTGGAGTGTCCCAGGGAGTCAGCCCCAGCATTTT. Translating it yields CAWSVPGSQPQHF.

As DNA, the CDR3 is TGCGCCAGCAGCCACGGACTAGCGGGACCTCAAGAGACCCAGTACTTC. Amino acids: CASSHGLAGPQETQYF. This chain connects TRBV5-1 to TRBJ2-5, with 12 bases identical to TRBD2. V trimming: 4 bases; J trimming: 2 bases; junction bases outside the gene matches: 6. CDR1 SGHRS and CDR2 YFSETQ come from the germline V gene. The CDR3 has 16 residues.

The chain recombines TRBV30 with TRBJ1-4, with no clear D. The CDR3 has 13 amino acids. V was pared by 3 bases and J by 4 bases, with 9 bases between. The V gene's germline CDR1 is GTSNPN and CDR2 SVGIG (reference sequence). CDR3 protein: CAWRGQNNEKLFF. CDR3 nucleotide sequence: TGTGCCTGGAGAGGGCAGAATAATGAAAAACTGTTTTTT.

The chain links TRBV5-1 to TRBJ1-1; 8 bases line up with TRBD1. This CDR3 contains 14 residues. With V trimmed by 2 bases and J by 4 bases, 4 bases remained unmatched. Germline CDR1 SGHRS, CDR2 YFSETQ. CDR3 region: CASSLSTGATEAFF. The CDR3 region has the DNA TGCGCCAGCAGCTTATCGACAGGGGCCACTGAAGCTTTCTTT.

This clone was found once. The chain is built from TRBV6-6 and TRBJ2-7; 7 bases line up with TRBD2. V shed 6 bases, J shed 3 bases, and the junction held 14 bases outside the gene matches. Germline CDR1 reads MNHNY; CDR2 reads SVGAGI (reference sequence). The CDR3 is made up of 16 amino acids. CDR3 nucleotide sequence: TGTGCCAGCAGCCCAATCGGTGGCGGGAGATACTACGAGCAGTACTTC. Translating it yields CASSPIGGGRYYEQYF.

V and J are TRBV5-1 and TRBJ2-5; 9 positions agree with TRBD2. The CDR3 totals 18 residues. CDR1 is SGHRS, CDR2 YFSETQ, per germline. V shed 4 bases and J 3 bases; nucleotides not matched to a gene: 16. CDR3: CASSPRPFGAGGEETQYF. CDR3 sequence (DNA): TGCGCCAGCAGCCCTAGGCCATTTGGGGCGGGAGGGGAAGAGACCCAGTACTTC.

The V and J genes are TRBV24-1 and TRBJ2-1; D gene ambiguous. Trimming cost V 2 bases and J 2 bases, with 12 bases left between them. The CDR3 loop spans 16 amino acids. CDR1 is KGHDR and CDR2 is SFDVKD in the germline V gene. The DNA of the CDR3 is TGTGCCACCAGTGATTCCAGCGTTTTAACCTACAATGAGCAGTTCTTC. Translation: CATSDSSVLTYNEQFF.

The chain employs TRBV2 and TRBJ2-7; tentative D call: TRBD2 (5 bases). The CDR3 is 13 residues long. V was trimmed by 8 bases and J by 4 bases, leaving 15 bases between them. In germline, CDR1 is SNHLY, CDR2 FYNNEI. The CDR3 DNA reads TGTGCCAGCGGGCCGCCGGGGATGTACGAGCAGTACTTC. This gives the protein CASGPPGMYEQYF.

A single count supports this clone. This sequence joins TRBV7-2 and TRBJ1-1; D is uncertain. Germline values: CDR1 SGHTA, CDR2 FQGNSA. There are 14 residues in the CDR3. Trimming left V 3 bases short and J 1 base short, with 9 bases between. The CDR3 DNA sequence: TGTGCCAGCAGCTTTGGGGTGGGGAACACTGAAGCTTTCTTT. It encodes CASSFGVGNTEAFF.

The V gene is TRBV28, the J gene TRBJ2-6; possibly TRBD2 for D (5 bases). Germline CDR1 and CDR2: MDHEN and SYDVKM. The CDR3 length is 16 residues. The germline V and J ends were trimmed by 5 bases and 1 base, with 12 bases remaining between them. The CDR3 is CASSTLGLSGANVLTF. For the CDR3, the DNA is TGTGCCAGCAGTACCCTCGGACTTTCTGGGGCCAACGTCCTGACTTTC.

The chain carries TRBV9 and TRBJ2-3; TRBD1 is a possible D gene (6 bases). The germline V gene encodes CDR1 SGDLS and CDR2 YYNGEE. With 2 bases removed from V and 2 bases from J, the gap between germline ends came to 12 bases. This CDR3 contains 15 residues. CDR3 sequence (DNA): TGTGCCAGCAGCGTCGGGGACACTTACACAGATACGCAGTATTTT. Encoded protein: CASSVGDTYTDTQYF.

This clone was recorded only once. J is TRBJ2-2 and V is TRBV7-8, with D maybe TRBD1 (6 bases). V was cut by 5 bases and J by 4 bases, with 17 bases left in between. Germline assignment: CDR1 SGHVS and CDR2 FQNEAQ. CDR3 length: 16 amino acids. CDR3 sequence: CASSPVGTPITGELFF. DNA for the CDR3: TGTGCCAGCAGCCCAGTAGGGACACCAATCACCGGGGAGCTGTTTTTT.